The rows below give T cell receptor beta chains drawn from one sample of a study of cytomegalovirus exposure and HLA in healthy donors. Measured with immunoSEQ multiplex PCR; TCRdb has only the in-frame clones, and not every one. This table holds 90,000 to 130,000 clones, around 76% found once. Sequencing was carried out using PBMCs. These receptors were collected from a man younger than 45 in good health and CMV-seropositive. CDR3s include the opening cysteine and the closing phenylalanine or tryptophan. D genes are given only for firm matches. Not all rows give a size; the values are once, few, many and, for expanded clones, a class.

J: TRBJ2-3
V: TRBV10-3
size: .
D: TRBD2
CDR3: CAISGLAGMGDTQYF
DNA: TGTGCCATCAGTGGGCTAGCGGGGATGGGAGATACGCAGTATTTT

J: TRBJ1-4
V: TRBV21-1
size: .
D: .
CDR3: CASSTRDRVGNEKLFF
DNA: TGTGCCAGCAGCACCCGGGACAGGGTGGGTAATGAAAAACTGTTTTTT

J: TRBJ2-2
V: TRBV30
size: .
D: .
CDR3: CAWSAQGTGELFF
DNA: TGTGCCTGGAGTGCGCAGGGGACCGGGGAGCTGTTTTTT

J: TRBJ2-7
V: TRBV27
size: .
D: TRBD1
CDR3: CASSLKTGSSYEQYF
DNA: TGTGCCAGCAGTTTAAAGACAGGGAGCTCCTACGAGCAGTACTTC

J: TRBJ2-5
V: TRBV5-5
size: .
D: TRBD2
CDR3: CASSPRVAGLFQETQYF
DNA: TGTGCCAGCAGCCCGCGGGTAGCGGGGCTTTTCCAAGAGACCCAGTACTTC

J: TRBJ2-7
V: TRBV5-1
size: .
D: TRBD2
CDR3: CASSLVGRDEQYF
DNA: TGCGCCAGCAGCTTGGTGGGGAGGGACGAGCAGTACTTC

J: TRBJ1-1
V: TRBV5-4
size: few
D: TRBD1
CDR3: CASSPGQGYLNTEAFF
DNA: TGTGCCAGCAGCCCGGGACAGGGCTACCTGAACACTGAAGCTTTCTTT

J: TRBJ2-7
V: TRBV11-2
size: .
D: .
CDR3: CASSLDRLPRSYEQYF
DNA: TGTGCCAGCAGCTTAGACCGCCTACCACGCTCCTACGAGCAGTACTTC

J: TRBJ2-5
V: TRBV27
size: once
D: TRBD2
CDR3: CASSPRVAGEQETQYF
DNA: TGTGCCAGCAGTCCCCGTGTAGCGGGGGAGCAAGAGACCCAGTACTTC

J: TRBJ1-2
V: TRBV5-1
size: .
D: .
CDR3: CASSLDHTSDYTF
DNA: TGCGCCAGCAGCTTGGATCACACCTCTGACTACACCTTC